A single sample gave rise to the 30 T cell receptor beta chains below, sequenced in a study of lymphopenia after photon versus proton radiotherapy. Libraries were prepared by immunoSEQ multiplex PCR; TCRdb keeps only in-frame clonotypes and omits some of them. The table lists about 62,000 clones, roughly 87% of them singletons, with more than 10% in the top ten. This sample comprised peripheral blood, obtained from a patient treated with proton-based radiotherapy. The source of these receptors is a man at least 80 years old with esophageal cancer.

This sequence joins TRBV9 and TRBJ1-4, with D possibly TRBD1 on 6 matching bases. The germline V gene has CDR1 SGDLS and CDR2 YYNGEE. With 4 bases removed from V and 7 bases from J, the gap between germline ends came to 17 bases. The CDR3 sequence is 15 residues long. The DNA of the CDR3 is TGTGCCAGCAGCTCCCAGGAGGGGGGGGGTGAAAAACTGTTTTTT. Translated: CASSSQEGGGEKLFF.

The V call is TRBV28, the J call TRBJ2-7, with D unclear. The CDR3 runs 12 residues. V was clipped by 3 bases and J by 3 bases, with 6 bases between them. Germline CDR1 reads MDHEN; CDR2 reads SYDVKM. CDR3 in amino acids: CASSFQNYEQYF. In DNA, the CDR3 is TGTGCCAGCAGTTTCCAGAACTACGAGCAGTACTTC.

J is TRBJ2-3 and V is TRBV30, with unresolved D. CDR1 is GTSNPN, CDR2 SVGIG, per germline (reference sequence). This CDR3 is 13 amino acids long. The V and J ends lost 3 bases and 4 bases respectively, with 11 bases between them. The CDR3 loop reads CAWSPKGPDTQYF. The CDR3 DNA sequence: TGTGCCTGGAGCCCAAAGGGCCCAGATACGCAGTATTTT.

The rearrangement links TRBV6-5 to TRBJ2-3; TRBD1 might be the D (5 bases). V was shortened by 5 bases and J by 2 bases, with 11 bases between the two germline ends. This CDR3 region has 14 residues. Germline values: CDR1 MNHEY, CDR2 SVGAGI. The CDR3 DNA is TGTGCCAGCAGTGAGACAGCTTACACAGATACGCAGTATTTT. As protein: CASSETAYTDTQYF.

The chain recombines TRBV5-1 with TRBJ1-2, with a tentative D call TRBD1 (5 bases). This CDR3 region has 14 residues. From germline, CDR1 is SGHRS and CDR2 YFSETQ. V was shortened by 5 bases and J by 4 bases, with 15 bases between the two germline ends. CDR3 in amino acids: CASRGAATSYGYTF. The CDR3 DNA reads TGCGCCAGCAGAGGGGCTGCAACAAGCTATGGCTACACCTTC.

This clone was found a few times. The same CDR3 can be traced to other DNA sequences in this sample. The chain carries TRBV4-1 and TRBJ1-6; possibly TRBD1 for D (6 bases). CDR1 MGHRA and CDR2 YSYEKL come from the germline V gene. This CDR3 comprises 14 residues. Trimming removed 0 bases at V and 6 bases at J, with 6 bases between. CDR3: CASSQDRGNSPLHF. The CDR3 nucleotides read TGCGCCAGCAGCCAAGACAGGGGTAATTCACCCCTCCACTTT.

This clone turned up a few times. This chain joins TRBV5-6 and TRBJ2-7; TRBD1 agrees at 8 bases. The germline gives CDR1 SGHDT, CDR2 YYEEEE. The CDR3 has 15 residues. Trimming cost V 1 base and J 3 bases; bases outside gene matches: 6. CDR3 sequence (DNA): TGTGCCAGCAGCTTGTATCAGGGGGCGCGCTACGAGCAGTACTTC. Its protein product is CASSLYQGARYEQYF.

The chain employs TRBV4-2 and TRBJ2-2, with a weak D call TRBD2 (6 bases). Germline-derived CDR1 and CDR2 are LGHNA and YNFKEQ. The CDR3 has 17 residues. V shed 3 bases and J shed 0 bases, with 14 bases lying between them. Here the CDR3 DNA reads TGTGCCAGCAGCCACCGCGGAGGACTACCGAACACCGGGGAGCTGTTTTTT. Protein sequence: CASSHRGGLPNTGELFF.

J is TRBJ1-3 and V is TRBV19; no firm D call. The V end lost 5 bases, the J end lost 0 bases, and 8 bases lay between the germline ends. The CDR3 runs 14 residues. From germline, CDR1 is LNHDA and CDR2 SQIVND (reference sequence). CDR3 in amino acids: CASSFPDSGNTIYF. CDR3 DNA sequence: TGTGCCAGTAGTTTCCCGGACTCTGGAAACACCATATATTTT.

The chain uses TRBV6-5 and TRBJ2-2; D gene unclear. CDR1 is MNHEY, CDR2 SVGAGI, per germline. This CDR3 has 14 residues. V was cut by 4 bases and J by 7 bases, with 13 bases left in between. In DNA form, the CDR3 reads TGTGCCAGCAGTTTATCAGGCCCAGACGGGGAGCTGTTTTTT. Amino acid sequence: CASSLSGPDGELFF.

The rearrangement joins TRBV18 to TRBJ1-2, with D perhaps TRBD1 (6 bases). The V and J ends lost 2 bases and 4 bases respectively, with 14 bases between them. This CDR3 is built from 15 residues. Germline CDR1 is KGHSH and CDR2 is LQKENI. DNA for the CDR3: TGTGCCAGCTCACCAGGACAGATCAGAAGCTATGGCTACACCTTC. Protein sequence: CASSPGQIRSYGYTF.

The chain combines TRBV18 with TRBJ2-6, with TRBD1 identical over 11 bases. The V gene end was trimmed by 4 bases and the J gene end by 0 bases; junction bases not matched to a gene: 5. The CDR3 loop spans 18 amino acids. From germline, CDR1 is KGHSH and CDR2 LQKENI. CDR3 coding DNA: TGTGCCAGCTCACTGCGGGACAGGGGGGTCTCTGGGGCCAACGTCCTGACTTTC. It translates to CASSLRDRGVSGANVLTF.

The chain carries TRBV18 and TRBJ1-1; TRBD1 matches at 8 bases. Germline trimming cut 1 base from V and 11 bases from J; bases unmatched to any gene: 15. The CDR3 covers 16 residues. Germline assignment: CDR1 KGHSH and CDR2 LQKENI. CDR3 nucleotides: TGTGCCAGCTCACCACAGGCCGGGACAGGCCTACCGGGGGCTTTCTTT. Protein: CASSPQAGTGLPGAFF.

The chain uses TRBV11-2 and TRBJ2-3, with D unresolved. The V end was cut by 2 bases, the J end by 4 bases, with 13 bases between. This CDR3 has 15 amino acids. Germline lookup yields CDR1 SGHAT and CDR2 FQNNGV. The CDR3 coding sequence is TGTGCCAGCAGCTTAACAACCGGTCGCGCAGATACGCAGTATTTT. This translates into CASSLTTGRADTQYF.

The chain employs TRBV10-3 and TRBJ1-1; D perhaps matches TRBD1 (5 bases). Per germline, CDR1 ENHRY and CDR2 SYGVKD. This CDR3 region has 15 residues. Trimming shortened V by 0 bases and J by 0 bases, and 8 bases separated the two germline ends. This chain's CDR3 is CAISESGTVNTEAFF. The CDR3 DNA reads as TGTGCCATCAGTGAGTCCGGGACGGTGAACACTGAAGCTTTCTTT.

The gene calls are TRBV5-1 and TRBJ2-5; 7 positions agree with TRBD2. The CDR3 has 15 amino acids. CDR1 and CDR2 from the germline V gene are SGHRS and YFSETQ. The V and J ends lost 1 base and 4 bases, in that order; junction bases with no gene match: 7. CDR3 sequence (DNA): TGCGCCAGCAGCTTGATCTCGGCTAGCGGAGAGACCCAGTACTTC. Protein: CASSLISASGETQYF.

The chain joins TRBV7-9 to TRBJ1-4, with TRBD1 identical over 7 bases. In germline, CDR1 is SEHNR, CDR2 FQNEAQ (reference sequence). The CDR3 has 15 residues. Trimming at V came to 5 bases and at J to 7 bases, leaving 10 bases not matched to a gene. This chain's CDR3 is CASSPLDREGEKLFF. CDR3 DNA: TGTGCCAGCAGCCCCCTAGACAGGGAAGGTGAAAAACTGTTTTTT.

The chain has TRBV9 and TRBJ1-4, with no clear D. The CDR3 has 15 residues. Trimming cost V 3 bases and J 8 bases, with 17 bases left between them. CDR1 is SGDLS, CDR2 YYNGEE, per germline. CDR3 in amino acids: CASSAQDATGEKLFF. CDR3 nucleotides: TGTGCCAGCAGCGCCCAAGACGCGACCGGGGAAAAACTGTTTTTT.

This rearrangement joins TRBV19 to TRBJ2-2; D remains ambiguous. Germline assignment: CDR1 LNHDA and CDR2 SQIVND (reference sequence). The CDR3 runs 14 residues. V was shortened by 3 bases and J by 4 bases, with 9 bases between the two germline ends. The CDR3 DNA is TGTGCCAGTAGTATTTTGGCAGGCACCGGGGAGCTGTTTTTT. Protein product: CASSILAGTGELFF.

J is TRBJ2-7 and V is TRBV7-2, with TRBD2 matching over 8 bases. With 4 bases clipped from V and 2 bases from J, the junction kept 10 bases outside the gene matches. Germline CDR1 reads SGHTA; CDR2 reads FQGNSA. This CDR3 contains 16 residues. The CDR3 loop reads CASSWGISGGTYEQYF. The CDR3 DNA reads TGTGCCAGCAGCTGGGGCATCAGCGGGGGAACCTACGAGCAGTACTTC.

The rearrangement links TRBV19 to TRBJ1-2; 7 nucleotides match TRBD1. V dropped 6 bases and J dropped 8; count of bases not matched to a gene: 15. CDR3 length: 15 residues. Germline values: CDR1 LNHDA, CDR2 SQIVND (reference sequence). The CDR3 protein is CASRLNLQGDMGYTF. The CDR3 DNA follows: TGTGCCAGTAGGCTTAACCTCCAGGGGGATATGGGCTACACCTTC.

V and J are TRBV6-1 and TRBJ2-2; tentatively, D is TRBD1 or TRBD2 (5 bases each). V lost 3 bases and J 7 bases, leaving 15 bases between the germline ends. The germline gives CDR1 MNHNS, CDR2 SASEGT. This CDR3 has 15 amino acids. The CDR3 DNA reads TGTGCCAGCAGTGATATGTCCGGGGCCGGCGGGGAGCTGTTTTTT. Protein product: CASSDMSGAGGELFF.

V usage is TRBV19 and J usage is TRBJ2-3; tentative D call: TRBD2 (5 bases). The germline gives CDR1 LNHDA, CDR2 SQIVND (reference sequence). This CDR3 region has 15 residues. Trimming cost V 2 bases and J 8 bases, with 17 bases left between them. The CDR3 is CASSIWAGQDGTQYF. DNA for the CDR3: TGTGCCAGTAGTATATGGGCGGGCCAGGATGGTACGCAGTATTTT.

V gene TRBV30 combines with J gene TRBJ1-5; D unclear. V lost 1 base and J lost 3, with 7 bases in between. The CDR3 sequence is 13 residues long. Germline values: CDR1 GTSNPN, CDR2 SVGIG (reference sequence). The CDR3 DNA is TGTGCCTGGAGTGATGACACCAATCAGCCCCAGCATTTT. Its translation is CAWSDDTNQPQHF.

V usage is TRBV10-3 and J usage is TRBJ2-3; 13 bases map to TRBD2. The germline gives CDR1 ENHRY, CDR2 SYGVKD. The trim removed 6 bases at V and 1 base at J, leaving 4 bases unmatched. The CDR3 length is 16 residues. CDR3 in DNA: TGTGCCATCAGCCCCGGGACTAGCGGGGGCACAGATACGCAGTATTTT. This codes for CAISPGTSGGTDTQYF.

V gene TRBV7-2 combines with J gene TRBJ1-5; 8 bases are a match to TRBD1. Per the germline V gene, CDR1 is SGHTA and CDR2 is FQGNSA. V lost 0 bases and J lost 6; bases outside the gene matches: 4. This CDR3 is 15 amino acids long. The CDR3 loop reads CASSLALDRAQPQHF. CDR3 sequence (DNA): TGTGCCAGCAGCTTAGCCCTGGACAGGGCTCAGCCCCAGCATTTT. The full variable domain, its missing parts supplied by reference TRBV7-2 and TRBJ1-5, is GAGVSQSPSNKVTEKGKDVELRCDPISGHTALYWYRQSLGQGLEFLIYFQGNSAPDKSGLPSDRFSAERTGGSVSTLTIQRTQQEDSAVYLCASSLALDRAQPQHFGDGTRLSIL.

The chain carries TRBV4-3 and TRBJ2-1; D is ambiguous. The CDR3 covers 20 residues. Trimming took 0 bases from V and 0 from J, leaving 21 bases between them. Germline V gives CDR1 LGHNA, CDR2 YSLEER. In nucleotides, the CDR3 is TGCGCCAGCAGCCAAGATACCGTCAACGGTCTACTAAGCTCCTACAATGAGCAGTTCTTC. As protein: CASSQDTVNGLLSSYNEQFF.

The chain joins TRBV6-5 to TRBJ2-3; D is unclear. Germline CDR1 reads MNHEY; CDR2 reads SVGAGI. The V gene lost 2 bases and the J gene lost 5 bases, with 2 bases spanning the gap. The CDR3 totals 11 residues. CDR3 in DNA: TGTGCCAGCAGTTACGTAGATACGCAGTATTTT. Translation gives CASSYVDTQYF.

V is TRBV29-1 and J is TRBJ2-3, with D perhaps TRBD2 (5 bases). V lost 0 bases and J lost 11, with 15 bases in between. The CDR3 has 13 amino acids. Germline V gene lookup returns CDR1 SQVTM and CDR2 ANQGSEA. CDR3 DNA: TGCAGCGTTGAAGATGGGCCGGGGTTGGTGCAGTATTTT. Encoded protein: CSVEDGPGLVQYF.

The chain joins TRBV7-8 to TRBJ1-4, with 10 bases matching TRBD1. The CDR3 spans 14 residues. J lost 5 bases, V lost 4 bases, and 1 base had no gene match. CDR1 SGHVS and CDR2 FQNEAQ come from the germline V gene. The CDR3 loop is CASSSGQGNEKLFF. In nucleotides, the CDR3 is TGTGCCAGCAGCTCGGGACAGGGGAATGAAAAACTGTTTTTT.